A single sample is the source of the 3 T cell receptor beta chains below, sequenced in a study of T-cell reconstitution after alpha-beta-depleted transplantation in children. It was with unique molecular identifiers that the TCRbeta library was prepared. Each CDR3 protein gets one entry after TCRdb re-called the PCR reads with MiXCR. This table has over 450,000 distinct CDR3 sequences, roughly a tenth appearing once. The material was PBMCs, obtained before TCRalphabeta/CD19-depleted stem cell transplant. The source is a child aged 2 to 15 with inherited bone marrow failure, due to receive a stem cell transplant.

In its sample, this clonotype was seen many times. The rearrangement joins TRBV6-5 to TRBJ2-3; D is unresolved. The CDR3 spans 15 residues. Germline values: CDR1 MNHEY, CDR2 SVGAGI. The V end was cut by 0 bases, the J end by 1 base, with 8 bases between. The CDR3, as DNA: TGTGCCAGCAGTTACTCGATGGCCGGCACAGATACGCAGTATTTT. Amino acid sequence: CASSYSMAGTDTQYF.

The table lists this clonotype with many counts. This chain uses TRBV24-1 with TRBJ2-4; the D is unclear. The germline V gene encodes CDR1 KGHDR and CDR2 SFDVKD. V shed 1 base and J shed 0 bases, with 9 bases lying between them. The CDR3 has 16 amino acids. CDR3 bases: TGTGCCACCAGTGATTTTCTGGGCCTAGCCAAAAACATTCAGTACTTC. This codes for CATSDFLGLAKNIQYF.

This clonotype was recorded a few times. The chain is built from TRBV19 and TRBJ2-3, with a possible D match to TRBD2 (5 bases). Trimming left V 1 base short and J 5 bases short, with 13 bases between. The CDR3 is 15 amino acids. CDR1 is LNHDA and CDR2 is SQIVND in the germline V gene (reference sequence). The CDR3 coding sequence is TGTGCCAGTAGTATAGGCCCAGCGGACGGAGATACGCAGTATTTT. Translation gives CASSIGPADGDTQYF.